This T cell receptor (beta chain) was profiled in a study of tumor and adjacent non-tumor tissue in lung cancer. Notes on the study in general: Significantly higher TCR diversity was found in tumor than normal lung.

TCRbeta libraries were built with three rounds of nested PCR, modified from ARM-PCR. TCRdb reprocessed the multiplex PCR reads with MiXCR, giving one entry per CDR3 protein. The sample contains 200,000 to 250,000 distinct CDR3 sequences, about 76% of which appear only once. Between the trimmed V and J ends, which lost 5 bases and 0 bases, there was a span of 11 bases. Germline CDR1 and CDR2: SGHAT and FQNNGV. This CDR3 region has 14 residues. In its sample, this clonotype was seen a few times. Its antigen is undetermined. RNA was extracted from bulk tissue without any cell sorting. Newly diagnosed lung cancer patients had thoracic surgery in China, August–late 2014, without prior chemotherapy.

This TCR came from a man in his 60s with non-small cell lung cancer. Sequencing was performed on lung tumor tissue. The genes are TRBV11-2 and TRBJ2-7; D is possibly TRBD1 (6 bases). The CDR3 DNA reads TGTGCCAGCAGCAGGGGACAAAGCTCCTACGAGCAGTACTTC. Protein: CASSRGQSSYEQYF.